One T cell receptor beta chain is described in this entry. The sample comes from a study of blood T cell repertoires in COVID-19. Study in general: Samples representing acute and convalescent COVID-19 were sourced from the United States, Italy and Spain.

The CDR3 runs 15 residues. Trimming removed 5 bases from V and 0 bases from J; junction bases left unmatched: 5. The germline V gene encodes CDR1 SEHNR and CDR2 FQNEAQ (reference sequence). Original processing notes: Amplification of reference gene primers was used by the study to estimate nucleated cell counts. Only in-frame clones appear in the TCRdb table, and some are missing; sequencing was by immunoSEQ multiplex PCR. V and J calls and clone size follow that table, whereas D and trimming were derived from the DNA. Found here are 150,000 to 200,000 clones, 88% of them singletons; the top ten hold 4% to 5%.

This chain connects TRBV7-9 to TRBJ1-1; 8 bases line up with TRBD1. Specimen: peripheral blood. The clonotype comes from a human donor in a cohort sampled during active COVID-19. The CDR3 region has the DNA TGTGCCAGCAGCGACTACAGGGGGATGAACACTGAAGCTTTCTTT. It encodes CASSDYRGMNTEAFF.